One sample yielded the 18 T cell receptor beta chains listed below, sequenced in a study of blood T cell repertoires in COVID-19. Here immunoSEQ multiplex PCR was the method, and the copy in TCRdb shows in-frame clones only, minus some. The sample holds 270,000 or so clones, 86% seen once. Sequenced sample: PBMCs or T cells enriched from blood (not recorded which). The receptors come from a woman aged 18-29 years who had recovered from COVID-19.

The rearrangement uses TRBV2 and TRBJ1-2, with 7 nucleotides matching TRBD1. Losses at the gene ends were 6 bases for V and 2 bases for J; bases not matched to a gene: 3. Germline CDR1 reads SNHLY; CDR2 reads FYNNEI. The CDR3 spans 13 residues. The CDR3 bases are TGTGCCAGCAGCATGACAGGGAACTATGGCTACACCTTC. Translated, it gives CASSMTGNYGYTF.

This clone was seen only once. The DNA for the CDR3 is TGTGCCAGCAGTCCGGGACAGGCCAATGAGCAGTTCTTC. Translating gives CASSPGQANEQFF. This chain links TRBV6-5 with TRBJ2-1, with 8 nucleotides matching TRBD1. V dropped 5 bases and J dropped 6; count of bases not matched to a gene: 3. CDR3 length: 13 amino acids. Germline V gene sequence: CDR1 MNHEY, CDR2 SVGAGI.

This clone has just one count. This chain links TRBV7-9 with TRBJ2-3; D gene unclear. The CDR3 is made up of 15 amino acids. Germline loops: CDR1 SEHNR, CDR2 FQNEAQ (reference sequence). V lost 1 base to trimming and J lost 4 bases, with 12 bases between them. The CDR3 is CASSLVAGEADTQYF. CDR3 sequence (DNA): TGTGCCAGCAGCTTAGTGGCCGGAGAGGCAGATACGCAGTATTTT.

This sequence joins TRBV7-2 and TRBJ1-2; 7 bases fit TRBD1. The V segment lost 5 bases and the J segment 3 bases; nucleotides outside the gene matches: 9. CDR1 and CDR2 (germline): SGHTA, FQGNSA. The length of the CDR3 is 15 residues. The CDR3 DNA follows: TGTGCCAGCAGCCCAATAGGGACAGTCGACTATGGCTACACCTTC. Its protein product is CASSPIGTVDYGYTF.

The chain's CDR3 is CASSAGDRDEKLFF. For the CDR3, the DNA is TGTGCCAGCAGCGCGGGGGACAGGGATGAAAAACTGTTTTTT. V usage is TRBV9 and J usage is TRBJ1-4; 9 bases fit TRBD1. J was trimmed by 6 bases and V by 3 bases; bases with no gene match: 3. The length of the CDR3 is 14 residues. Germline values: CDR1 SGDLS, CDR2 YYNGEE. Together with reference TRBV9 and TRBJ1-4, the CDR3 gives the full variable domain: DSGVTQTPKHLITATGQRVTLRCSPRSGDLSVYWYQQSLDQGLQFLIQYYNGEERAKGNILERFSAQQFPDLHSELNLSSLELGDSALYFCASSAGDRDEKLFFGSGTQLSVL.

V usage is TRBV5-1 and J usage is TRBJ2-1, with D possibly matching TRBD2 (6 bases). The CDR3 length is 15 residues. V gave up 0 bases and J gave up 1 base, with 8 bases separating them. The V gene's germline CDR1 is SGHRS and CDR2 YFSETQ. The CDR3 reads CASSLVGGSYNEQFF. CDR3 DNA sequence: TGCGCCAGCAGCTTGGTCGGGGGTTCCTACAATGAGCAGTTCTTC. The variable domain in full, completed from reference TRBV5-1 and TRBJ2-1, reads KAGVTQTPRYLIKTRGQQVTLSCSPISGHRSVSWYQQTPGQGLQFLFEYFSETQRNKGNFPGRFSGRQFSNSRSEMNVSTLELGDSALYLCASSLVGGSYNEQFFGPGTRLTVL.

This clone occurred a few times. The gene calls are TRBV18 and TRBJ2-7, with 7 bases lining up with TRBD1. With V trimmed by 5 bases and J by 3 bases, 7 bases remained unmatched. This CDR3 region has 14 residues. Germline-derived CDR1 and CDR2 are KGHSH and LQKENI. The CDR3 loop reads CASSADRDDYEQYF. The CDR3 nucleotides are TGTGCCAGCTCAGCAGACAGGGACGACTACGAGCAGTACTTC. The variable domain in full, completed from reference TRBV18 and TRBJ2-7, reads NAGVMQNPRHLVRRRGQEARLRCSPMKGHSHVYWYRQLPEEGLKFMVYLQKENIIDESGMPKERFSAEFPKEGPSILRIQQVVRGDSAAYFCASSADRDDYEQYFGPGTRLTVT.

The CDR3, as DNA: TGTGCCAGCAGTGGGCGGACACAAGAGACCCAGTACTTC. Its translation: CASSGRTQETQYF. The rearrangement joins TRBV2 to TRBJ2-5; D may be TRBD1 (5 bases). The CDR3 sequence is 13 residues long. V was trimmed by 4 bases and J by 2 bases, leaving 8 bases between them. CDR1 is SNHLY and CDR2 is FYNNEI in the germline V gene.

This rearrangement joins TRBV29-1 to TRBJ2-1; TRBD2 is a possible D gene (6 bases). The germline V gene encodes CDR1 SQVTM and CDR2 ANQGSEA. The V and J ends lost 3 bases and 7 bases respectively, with 13 bases between them. The CDR3 covers 13 residues. The CDR3 DNA is TGCAGCGTTGAGGGCCTTGGGGGGAATGAGCAGTTCTTC. The encoded protein is CSVEGLGGNEQFF.

There are a few counts of this clone. CDR3 sequence: CASSLIGGTGGLHTEAFF. The CDR3 region has the DNA TGTGCCAGCAGCTTAATTGGAGGGACAGGGGGCCTGCACACTGAAGCTTTCTTT. This rearrangement joins TRBV11-2 to TRBJ1-1; 12 positions agree with TRBD1. Germline assignment: CDR1 SGHAT and CDR2 FQNNGV. V shed 2 bases, J shed 3 bases, and the junction held 10 bases outside the gene matches. The CDR3 extends over 18 amino acids.

This chain connects TRBV28 to TRBJ1-4; TRBD1 agrees at 7 bases. V lost 4 bases, J lost 8 bases, and 10 bases stayed unmatched. From germline, CDR1 is MDHEN and CDR2 SYDVKM. The CDR3 is 15 residues long. The CDR3 region has the DNA TGTGCCAGCAGTTCGCCTTCGACAGGGCCGGAAAAACTGTTTTTT. Translated, it gives CASSSPSTGPEKLFF.

The genes are TRBV3-1 (or the pseudogene TRBV3-2) and TRBJ2-1; 12 positions agree with TRBD2. The CDR3 loop spans 14 amino acids. Germline loops: CDR1 LGHDT, CDR2 YNNKEL (reference sequence). After removal of 2 bases from V and 9 bases from J, the junction contained 2 bases not matched to a gene. The CDR3 loop reads CASSQTSGRLEQFF. CDR3 bases: TGTGCCAGCAGCCAAACTAGCGGGAGGCTTGAGCAGTTCTTC.

The chain recombines TRBV7-8 with TRBJ2-7; 9 nucleotides line up with TRBD1. Germline V lookup: CDR1 SGHVS, CDR2 FQNEAQ. J was trimmed by 3 bases and V by 5 bases; bases with no gene match: 11. The CDR3 runs 16 residues. The CDR3 DNA sequence: TGTGCCAGCAGCGTACGACACAGGGGGCCGGACTACGAGCAGTACTTC. Its protein product is CASSVRHRGPDYEQYF.

CDR3 sequence (DNA): TGTGCCAGCTCACCTCGGGCAGGGGACGACAATGAGCAGTTCTTC. It codes for CASSPRAGDDNEQFF. The V gene is TRBV18, the J gene TRBJ2-1; a weak D match, TRBD1 (6 bases). The CDR3 totals 15 residues. Germline V lookup: CDR1 KGHSH, CDR2 LQKENI. The V gene lost 3 bases and the J gene lost 5 bases, with 14 bases spanning the gap. The full variable domain, its missing parts supplied by reference TRBV18 and TRBJ2-1, is NAGVMQNPRHLVRRRGQEARLRCSPMKGHSHVYWYRQLPEEGLKFMVYLQKENIIDESGMPKERFSAEFPKEGPSILRIQQVVRGDSAAYFCASSPRAGDDNEQFFGPGTRLTVL.

This clone was observed at least ten times. The chain recombines TRBV29-1 with TRBJ2-3; 9 nucleotides agree with TRBD2. This CDR3 spans 15 amino acids. The V gene's germline CDR1 is SQVTM and CDR2 ANQGSEA. V trimming: 2 bases; J trimming: 7 bases; junction bases outside the gene matches: 10. This CDR3 reads CSVEPGSGSSHTQYF. CDR3 bases: TGCAGCGTTGAACCTGGTAGCGGGAGTTCGCATACGCAGTATTTT.

The V and J genes are TRBV5-4 and TRBJ1-2; TRBD1 matches 11 bases. The CDR3 runs 14 residues. Germline V gene data show CDR1 as SGHNT and CDR2 as YYREEE (reference sequence). J lost 5 bases, V lost 2 bases, and 2 bases had no gene match. The CDR3 sequence: CASSLGTGGYGYTF. Here the CDR3 DNA reads TGTGCCAGCAGCTTAGGGACAGGGGGTTATGGCTACACCTTC.

This chain connects TRBV4-1 to TRBJ1-5, with D uncertain. The V end was cut by 0 bases, the J end by 3 bases, with 21 bases between. This CDR3 has 19 residues. Germline V gene data show CDR1 as MGHRA and CDR2 as YSYEKL. The CDR3 is CASSQDYSHGLFVNQPQHF. CDR3 sequence (DNA): TGCGCCAGCAGCCAAGACTACAGCCACGGTTTATTTGTCAATCAGCCCCAGCATTTT.

The V gene is TRBV27, the J gene TRBJ1-6; 7 bases are a match to TRBD1. The CDR3 length is 17 residues. The germline CDR1 and CDR2 sequences are MNHEY and SMNVEV (reference sequence). The J segment lost 6 bases and the V segment lost 5 bases, leaving 13 bases of the junction unmatched. CDR3 sequence (DNA): TGTGCCAGCAGTCCCAGACAGGGTGGGTCGCGTAATTCACCCCTCCACTTT. It translates to CASSPRQGGSRNSPLHF.